This record concerns one TCR beta chain sequence. Its antigen target is currently unknown. No clone much larger than this one lies a single base away; base qualities are absent. This sample also contains other DNA sequences that code for the same CDR3. Measured from the cysteine to the phenylalanine, the CDR3 is 14 residues long. Kept here is only the CDR3 DNA, which spans 42 bases and is read in frame from base 1. For this chain, trimming is 0 bases at the V end and 7 bases at the J end, and the number of junction bases without a gene match is 0. Per the germline V gene, SGHRS is the CDR1 and YFSETQ is the CDR2. This sample was taken from a study of blood T cell repertoires in COVID-19 (dated by TCRdb to the early 2020s). Broadly, across the study: Samples from collaborators originated in the United States, Italy and Spain and spanned both the acute and convalescent phases of COVID-19. The repertoires were released in a freely available public database meant as a resource for research on the immune response to SARS-CoV-2. Subjects who had been exposed to COVID-19, were actively infected with it, or had recovered from it provided the deeply sampled blood TCRbeta repertoires that made up the dataset. Samples came from the ongoing ImmuneRACE study (first 160 participants) plus 1,254 subjects from 6 global collaborators. HLA class I and class II types, where available, came from metadata supplied by the sample provider rather than from assay-based typing. A de-identified subject ID, COVID-19 status, age in years and sex were almost always included in the sample metadata. The prospective study material was composed of cDNA or gDNA derived from T cells, B-cell-depleted T cells, or PBMCs.

TCRbeta CDR3 regions were amplified from genomic DNA by means of the immunoSEQ Assay, a bias-controlled multiplex PCR. The paper's data handling went like this. Nucleated cell counts per sample were estimated from amplification of reference gene primers within the assay. Sequence reads were collapsed and filtered to measure the absolute abundance of every unique TCRbeta CDR3 rearrangement. For each sample, productive Simpson clonality was calculated as the square root of Simpson's diversity index across productive rearrangements. Here the immuneACCESS table is served through TCRdb, limited to in-frame sequences with V and J called. Missing clones are a known gap in these copies; in checked studies unresolved V genes cover under half, and the rest lacks a known reason. V, J and clone size derive from that table, while D and trimming were established from the DNA sequence. This sample lists 380,000 or so clones; more than 75% were detected once. Jointly, the top ten make up more than 1% of the sample.

Collaborating institutions collected whole blood in K2EDTA tubes following their own protocols. For TCRbeta analysis, collaborator samples were shipped as frozen whole blood, as isolated PBMCs, or as DNA extracted from either sample type. What the work shows at the level of the full study, not this receptor alone: The quantity of clinical and demographic metadata differed by source and by participant and was supplied without curation.

The sequence was collected from a human donor with acute or convalescent COVID-19. The donor label of this sample is uncertain. The rearranged segments are TRBV5-1 and TRBJ1-6, with 8 central nucleotides matching TRBD1. The sequencing input was peripheral blood. The CDR3 in this case is CASSLGTGNSPLHF. At the DNA level, the sequence is TGCGCCAGCAGCTTGGGGACAGGGAATTCACCCCTCCACTTT.